This T cell receptor (beta chain) comes out of a study of blood T cell repertoires in COVID-19. At the level of the study: Acute-phase and convalescent COVID-19 samples originated in the United States, Italy and Spain. T cells, B-cell-depleted T cells, or PBMCs provided the cDNA or gDNA that served as material.

The V and J ends lost 7 bases and 7 bases, in that order; junction bases with no gene match: 15. Germline V gives CDR1 ENHRY, CDR2 SYGVKD. The CDR3 extends over 18 amino acids. Source study methods: Nucleated cell counts were estimated from reference gene primer amplification. The table came from immunoSEQ multiplex PCR; TCRdb's copy has only in-frame clones and leaves some out. That table furnishes V, J and clone size, whereas the DNA furnished D and trimming. This sample has about 140,000 clones, with 65% to 90% found just once. The chain employs TRBV10-3 and TRBJ2-5; 16 nucleotides agree with TRBD2. This clonotype was obtained from a man aged 60 to 75 with active or convalescent COVID-19. The sample was peripheral blood. The chain's CDR3 is CAIKGLAGGRQRDGTQYF. The CDR3 region has the DNA TGTGCCATCAAGGGACTAGCGGGGGGGCGACAAAGGGATGGGACCCAGTACTTC.